The T cell receptor (beta chain) under discussion was sequenced for a study of regulatory T cells in long-lasting Graves disease. Combining iRepertoire HTBI primers with Arm-PCR of CDR3 regions, the authors built TCR beta libraries. TCRdb passed the multiplex PCR reads through MiXCR, listing each CDR3 protein once. Among about 430,000 distinct CDR3 sequences listed, 15% were seen once. This clonotype was recorded at least ten times. The time point here: newly diagnosed GD, antithyroid drugs for less than 3 months. PBMC-extracted RNA yielded the TCR library. The CDR3 has 14 amino acids. Germline loops: CDR1 MDHEN, CDR2 SYDVKM. V gave up 6 bases and J gave up 0 bases, with 9 bases separating them. The same specimen was also included in a second study, on T cells in Graves' hyperthyroidism and ophthalmopathy.

The TCR comes from a woman aged 40-49 years with Graves disease. The sequences come from peripheral blood mononuclear cells (PBMCs), collected at new diagnosis, from a patient treated with antithyroid drugs. The J gene is TRBJ1-3, the V gene TRBV28; maybe TRBD1 (6 bases). CDR3 sequence: CASSTRGSGNTIYF. In nucleotides, the CDR3 is TGTGCCAGCAGCACCAGGGGCTCTGGAAACACCATATATTTT.